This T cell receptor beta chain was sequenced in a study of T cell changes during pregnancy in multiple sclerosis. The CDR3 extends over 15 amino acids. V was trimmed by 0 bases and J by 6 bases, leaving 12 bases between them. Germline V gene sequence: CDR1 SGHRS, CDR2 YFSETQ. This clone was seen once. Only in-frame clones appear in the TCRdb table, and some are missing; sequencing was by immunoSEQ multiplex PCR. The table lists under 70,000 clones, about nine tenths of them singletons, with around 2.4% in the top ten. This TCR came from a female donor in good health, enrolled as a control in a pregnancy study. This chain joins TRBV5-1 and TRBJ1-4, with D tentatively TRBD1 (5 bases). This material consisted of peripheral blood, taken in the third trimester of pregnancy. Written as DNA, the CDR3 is TGCGCCAGCAGCTTGGATGGGGCGCAGTATGAAAAACTGTTTTTT. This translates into CASSLDGAQYEKLFF.